The clone carrying this TCR beta chain was seen ten or more times. The data are from a study of T cell repertoires in cytomegalovirus infection. Overall study context: CMV infection together with matching HLA type was indicated by public TCR beta signatures.

A single record per CDR3 protein comes from TCRdb applying MiXCR to the reads. The table lists about 100,000 distinct CDR3 sequences, about a quarter of them singletons. The CDR3 sequence is 16 residues long. Germline V gene sequence: CDR1 SGHVS, CDR2 FQNEAQ. V shed 3 bases, J shed 0 bases, and the junction held 1 base outside the gene matches. The sample comprised CD8+ T cells from PBMCs. The receptor was derived from a human donor in good health (CMV status not recorded). Some clones in this sample may be carry-over from other donors' samples. The J gene is TRBJ1-4, the V gene TRBV7-8; 10 nucleotides line up with TRBD1. The CDR3 loop reads CASSLGTGATNEKLFF. The DNA of the CDR3 is TGTGCCAGCAGCTTGGGGACAGGGGCAACTAATGAAAAACTGTTTTTT. The full variable domain, with the rest looked up from reference TRBV7-8 and TRBJ1-4, is GAGVSQSPRYKVAKRGQDVALRCDPISGHVSLFWYQQALGQGPEFLTYFQNEAQLDKSGLPSDRFFAERPEGSVSTLKIQRTQQEDSAVYLCASSLGTGATNEKLFFGSGTQLSVL.